This TCR beta chain comes out of a study of blood T cell repertoires in COVID-19. CDR1 and CDR2 (germline): LNHDA, SQIVND (reference sequence). The junction had 11 bases not matched to a gene; V was cut back by 5 bases and J by 0 bases. The CDR3 is made up of 18 amino acids. TCRdb's copy holds only in-frame clones and misses some; the assay was immunoSEQ multiplex PCR. The sample lists more than 100,000 clones, 70% to 90% occurring once. V gene TRBV19 combines with J gene TRBJ2-3, with TRBD2 matching over 10 bases. Specimen: peripheral blood. This receptor was identified in a man in his 70s with active COVID-19. The CDR3 spells CASSPSTVAGGSTDTQYF. CDR3 sequence (DNA): TGTGCCAGTAGTCCTAGTACGGTAGCGGGAGGTAGCACAGATACGCAGTATTTT.